This TCR beta chain was sequenced in a study of OX40 agonist ivuxolimab in advanced cancers. Study-level background: Allowance was made for prior anti-PD-1, anti-PD-L1 or anti-CTLA-4 therapy, and roughly 39% had some. Study findings and constraints: Some patients who did not respond also had low normalized T-cell clonal expansion. Among the least clonally expanded were partial responders at 0.1-3.0 mg/kg.

Clones were read by immunoSEQ multiplex PCR, and TCRdb kept only the in-frame ones, dropping some. The top ten clones hold roughly 0.54% of a sample with approximately 70,000 clones, over 75% of them seen once. The germline V gene has CDR1 SNHLY and CDR2 FYNNEI. The CDR3 runs to 12 residues. The V end was cut by 8 bases, the J end by 0 bases, with 5 bases between. In regard to this clone: The antigen remains undetermined.

Prior autoimmune disease or systemic immunosuppression barred patients. The gene calls are TRBV2 and TRBJ2-4, with D perhaps assigned TRBD1 or TRBD2 (5 bases each). The sequence came from an adult with an advanced solid tumor such as melanoma, head and neck, liver or kidney cancer. The material was CD4+ or CD8+ T cells sorted from blood, obtained in a trial of the OX40 agonist ivuxolimab. CDR3 amino acids: CASGGAKNIQYF. Here the CDR3 DNA reads TGTGCCAGCGGGGGAGCCAAAAACATTCAGTACTTC.